These 28 T cell receptor beta chains share one sample of origin, sequenced in a study of T cell changes during pregnancy in multiple sclerosis. Assay: immunoSEQ multiplex PCR; the TCRdb copy retains only in-frame clones and omits some. The table has over 50,000 clones, around 90% seen once. Sequenced material: peripheral blood, taken in the first trimester of pregnancy. These receptors came from a female donor with multiple sclerosis, enrolled in a pregnancy study.

The chain recombines TRBV5-1 with TRBJ1-1; maybe TRBD1 (5 bases). In germline, CDR1 is SGHRS, CDR2 YFSETQ. The ends were cut back, 1 base at V and 0 bases at J, with 10 bases in the middle. The CDR3 consists of 15 residues. As DNA, the CDR3 is TGCGCCAGCAGCTTGAGTGCAGGGATGAACACTGAAGCTTTCTTT. It codes for CASSLSAGMNTEAFF.

The chain has TRBV5-1 and TRBJ2-7; weak D call: TRBD2 (5 bases). The CDR3 runs 14 residues. The V end lost 1 base, the J end lost 7 bases, and 15 bases lay between the germline ends. Germline V lookup: CDR1 SGHRS, CDR2 YFSETQ. DNA of the CDR3: TGCGCCAGCAGCTTGAATGAGGGCCGAGGGGAGCAGTACTTC. Protein sequence: CASSLNEGRGEQYF.

This CDR3 is CASSLLMSGAGDTQYF. The CDR3 DNA follows: TGTGCCAGCAGCTTACTGATGTCGGGAGCGGGAGATACGCAGTATTTT. V is TRBV11-2 and J is TRBJ2-3, with D perhaps matching TRBD2 (6 bases). Trimming shortened V by 2 bases and J by 5 bases, and 17 bases separated the two germline ends. Germline V gene sequence: CDR1 SGHAT, CDR2 FQNNGV. This CDR3 has 16 residues.

V usage is TRBV10-1 and J usage is TRBJ1-5, with D possibly matching TRBD1 (5 bases). Germline V lookup: CDR1 WNHNN, CDR2 SYGVQD (reference sequence). Trimming removed 4 bases from V and 7 bases from J, with 14 bases in between. This CDR3 region has 14 residues. CDR3 in DNA: TGCGCCAGCAGTGCGGGGGGTATAGCCCAGCCCCAGCATTTT. Translating gives CASSAGGIAQPQHF.

J is TRBJ2-7 and V is TRBV18, with TRBD1 identical over 8 bases. Germline CDR1 is KGHSH and CDR2 is LQKENI. Losses at the gene ends were 0 bases for V and 0 bases for J; bases not matched to a gene: 7. This CDR3 contains 17 residues. CDR3 bases: TGTGCCAGCTCACCACCGACAGGGGCGCCCGTCTCCTACGAGCAGTACTTC. This translates into CASSPPTGAPVSYEQYF.

The V call is TRBV18, the J call TRBJ2-3, with TRBD1 as a possible D gene (6 bases). V was clipped by 6 bases and J by 1 base, with 14 bases between them. The length of the CDR3 is 15 residues. Germline assignment: CDR1 KGHSH and CDR2 LQKENI. The CDR3 sequence: CASSLYRDGTDTQYF. As DNA, the CDR3 is TGTGCCAGCTCCCTTTACAGGGACGGCACAGATACGCAGTATTTT.

V and J are TRBV7-2 and TRBJ2-7; 11 bases align to TRBD2. The junction had 10 bases not matched to a gene; V was cut back by 4 bases and J by 2 bases. Germline values: CDR1 SGHTA, CDR2 FQGNSA. The CDR3 has 17 residues. The CDR3 DNA reads as TGTGCCAGCAGCTCGTATACGGGACTAGCGGACCCCTACGAGCAGTACTTC. Protein sequence: CASSSYTGLADPYEQYF.

The chain links TRBV2 to TRBJ1-1; 7 bases line up with TRBD1. Germline V gives CDR1 SNHLY, CDR2 FYNNEI. Germline trimming cut 7 bases from V and 4 bases from J; bases unmatched to any gene: 9. The CDR3 totals 14 residues. For the CDR3, the DNA is TGTGCCAGCAAAAGGGGACAGTTTGCCACTGAAGCTTTCTTT. This gives the protein CASKRGQFATEAFF.

The chain is built from TRBV5-1 and TRBJ2-5; 7 bases agree with TRBD1. The trim removed 4 bases at V and 1 base at J, leaving 4 bases unmatched. The CDR3 totals 14 residues. Germline CDR1 SGHRS, CDR2 YFSETQ. The CDR3 spells CASSQTGFQETQYF. DNA of the CDR3: TGCGCCAGCAGCCAGACAGGGTTCCAAGAGACCCAGTACTTC.

This clone came up once. The J gene is TRBJ2-1, the V gene TRBV13; 11 positions match TRBD1. The germline V gene has CDR1 PRHDT and CDR2 FYEKMQ (reference sequence). The CDR3 sequence is 16 residues long. Unmatched junction bases numbered 6, after V lost 5 bases and J lost 3 bases. The CDR3 bases are TGTGCCAGCAGCCACACCGGGACAGGGGGCTACAATGAGCAGTTCTTC. This sequence encodes CASSHTGTGGYNEQFF.

This sequence joins TRBV7-2 and TRBJ2-7; no firm D call. Germline lookup yields CDR1 SGHTA and CDR2 FQGNSA. This CDR3 is 13 amino acids long. V was clipped by 3 bases and J by 4 bases, with 10 bases between them. Here the CDR3 DNA reads TGTGCCAGCAGCTTTGGTTTCGGGTACGAGCAGTACTTC. This sequence encodes CASSFGFGYEQYF.

The rearrangement joins TRBV29-1 to TRBJ2-7; D ambiguous. Per germline, CDR1 SQVTM and CDR2 ANQGSEA. The CDR3 contains 12 residues. V shed 1 base and J shed 5 bases, with 9 bases lying between them. CDR3: CSVEGGPDEQYF. In nucleotides, the CDR3 is TGCAGCGTTGAAGGCGGTCCCGACGAGCAGTACTTC.

The chain recombines TRBV30 with TRBJ1-2; D unclear. Trimming left V 2 bases short and J 4 bases short, with 8 bases between. Germline loops: CDR1 GTSNPN, CDR2 SVGIG (reference sequence). There are 12 residues in the CDR3. The CDR3 spells CAWSSGSYGYTF. In DNA form, the CDR3 reads TGTGCCTGGAGTTCTGGCAGCTATGGCTACACCTTC. Filled out from reference TRBV30 and TRBJ1-2, the complete variable domain reads SQTIHQWPATLVQPVGSPLSLECTVEGTSNPNLYWYRQAAGRGLQLLFYSVGIGQISSEVPQNLSASRPQDRQFILSSKKLLLSDSGFYLCAWSSGSYGYTFGSGTRLTVV.

This chain links TRBV27 with TRBJ2-7, with 11 bases fitting TRBD2. Germline CDR1 and CDR2: MNHEY and SMNVEV (reference sequence). J lost 2 bases, V lost 5 bases, and 5 bases had no gene match. The CDR3 extends over 15 amino acids. The CDR3 bases are TGTGCCAGCAGTCCCTTAGCGGGAGGGCCCTACGAGCAGTACTTC. Its translation is CASSPLAGGPYEQYF.

This chain connects TRBV27 to TRBJ2-3; 7 bases align to TRBD2. The CDR3 covers 16 residues. In germline, CDR1 is MNHEY, CDR2 SMNVEV (reference sequence). V trimming: 6 bases; J trimming: 0 bases; junction bases outside the gene matches: 9. This CDR3 reads CASRPAAGLSTDTQYF. In nucleotides, the CDR3 is TGTGCCAGCAGGCCGGCAGCGGGACTTAGCACAGATACGCAGTATTTT.

The chain recombines TRBV5-4 with TRBJ2-1; 9 bases fit TRBD2. The CDR3 runs to 15 residues. Trimming cost V 4 bases and J 6 bases; bases outside gene matches: 8. Germline V gives CDR1 SGHNT, CDR2 YYREEE (reference sequence). The CDR3 DNA sequence: TGTGCCAGCAGCGCTAGCGGGAACCGACGCAATGAGCAGTTCTTC. Amino acid sequence: CASSASGNRRNEQFF.

This clone was observed a single time. The rearrangement uses TRBV5-6 and TRBJ2-1; 7 nucleotides line up with TRBD1. Looked up from germline, CDR1 is SGHDT and CDR2 is YYEEEE. V was clipped by 0 bases and J by 10 bases; unmatched bases: 7. The CDR3 contains 14 residues. The CDR3 loop reads CASSLGDLTGEQFF. The CDR3 DNA reads TGTGCCAGCAGCTTGGGGGATCTGACAGGGGAGCAGTTCTTC.

This chain uses TRBV10-3 with TRBJ2-1; TRBD2 aligns across 11 bases. The J segment lost 7 bases and the V segment lost 6 bases, leaving 5 bases of the junction unmatched. CDR1 and CDR2 from the germline V gene are ENHRY and SYGVKD. The CDR3 spans 14 residues. Here the CDR3 reads CAISSTSGINEQFF. CDR3 sequence (DNA): TGTGCCATCAGCTCGACTAGCGGGATAAATGAGCAGTTCTTC.

The chain combines TRBV5-4 with TRBJ2-5; 9 bases line up with TRBD2. The CDR3 length is 15 residues. The ends lost 5 bases at V and 4 bases at J; junction bases unmatched: 9. CDR1 and CDR2 from the germline V gene are SGHNT and YYREEE (reference sequence). CDR3 bases: TGTGCCAGCAGGGATAGCGGGAGAATTGGAGAGACCCAGTACTTC. The encoded protein is CASRDSGRIGETQYF.

The chain couples TRBV2 to TRBJ2-4, with 8 bases fitting TRBD1. This CDR3 comprises 15 residues. V shed 6 bases, J shed 3 bases, and the junction held 7 bases outside the gene matches. Germline lookup yields CDR1 SNHLY and CDR2 FYNNEI. Written as DNA, the CDR3 is TGTGCCAGCAGAGCAGGGGGCTCGGGCAAAAACATTCAGTACTTC. It is translated as CASRAGGSGKNIQYF.

Points on this clone: Other DNA sequences from this sample encode an identical CDR3 as well. The J gene is TRBJ1-2, the V gene TRBV29-1; a possible D gene is TRBD1 (5 bases). From germline, CDR1 is SQVTM and CDR2 ANQGSEA. V lost 4 bases to trimming and J lost 11 bases, with 35 bases between them. CDR3 length: 18 residues. The CDR3 loop is CSVVWPRVIGGTIGGYTF. The CDR3, as DNA: TGCAGCGTTGTGTGGCCCAGGGTAATCGGGGGAACTATTGGTGGTTACACCTTC.

J is TRBJ2-2 and V is TRBV11-3, with a possible D match to TRBD2 (5 bases). The V gene lost 5 bases and the J gene lost 4 bases, with 14 bases spanning the gap. The germline CDR1 and CDR2 sequences are SGHNT and YENEEA. The CDR3 runs 15 residues. The CDR3 DNA reads TGTGCCAGCAGCCGACCAACGGGGAGCACCGGGGAGCTGTTTTTT. This codes for CASSRPTGSTGELFF.

The rearrangement joins TRBV7-2 to TRBJ2-3, with a weak D call TRBD2 (6 bases). V dropped 2 bases and J dropped 2 bases, with 11 bases sitting between them. The length of the CDR3 is 15 residues. Germline V lookup: CDR1 SGHTA, CDR2 FQGNSA. CDR3 amino acids: CASSLQGLYTDTQYF. The CDR3 coding sequence is TGTGCCAGCAGCTTACAGGGACTCTACACAGATACGCAGTATTTT.

The chain has TRBV19 and TRBJ2-2, with a tentative D call TRBD1 (6 bases). Trimming left V 7 bases short and J 3 bases short, with 12 bases between. Germline V lookup: CDR1 LNHDA, CDR2 SQIVND (reference sequence). The CDR3 spans 14 residues. Here the CDR3 DNA reads TGTGCCAGTATGGGCAGGGGATACACCGGGGAGCTGTTTTTT. Its translation is CASMGRGYTGELFF. Full variable domain (missing parts from reference TRBV19 and TRBJ2-2): DGGITQSPKYLFRKEGQNVTLSCEQNLNHDAMYWYRQDPGQGLRLIYYSQIVNDFQKGDIAEGYSVSREKKESFPLTVTSAQKNPTAFYLCASMGRGYTGELFFGEGSRLTVL.

CDR3 protein: CASSELRLTGNYNEQFF. The CDR3 DNA reads as TGTGCCAGCAGTGAATTAAGGTTGACAGGGAACTACAATGAGCAGTTCTTC. The J gene is TRBJ2-1, the V gene TRBV25-1; 7 bases agree with TRBD1. V gave up 1 base and J gave up 3 bases; unmatched junction bases: 9. This CDR3 is 17 amino acids long. CDR1 MGHDK and CDR2 SYGVNS come from the germline V gene.

The chain is built from TRBV18 and TRBJ2-1, with 12 bases that match TRBD2. Germline loops: CDR1 KGHSH, CDR2 LQKENI. The V gene end was trimmed by 3 bases and the J gene end by 8 bases; junction bases not matched to a gene: 11. The CDR3 totals 17 residues. The CDR3 reads CASSPYTGTSGQDEQFF. DNA for the CDR3: TGTGCCAGCTCACCGTACACCGGGACTAGCGGGCAAGATGAGCAGTTCTTC.

The rearrangement joins TRBV5-6 to TRBJ2-3, with TRBD2 matching 12 bases. The CDR3 is made up of 17 amino acids. Germline V gene data show CDR1 as SGHDT and CDR2 as YYEEEE. J gave up 2 bases and V 0 bases, and 4 bases lay outside the gene matches. In nucleotides, the CDR3 is TGTGCCAGCAGCTTGGGACTAGCGGGAGCCCCCACAGATACGCAGTATTTT. Protein: CASSLGLAGAPTDTQYF.

The chain combines TRBV5-6 with TRBJ1-4; D is possibly TRBD1 (5 bases). V was cut by 0 bases and J by 10 bases, with 19 bases left in between. The CDR3 extends over 16 amino acids. Germline V gene data show CDR1 as SGHDT and CDR2 as YYEEEE. CDR3 protein: CASSLGFETSGGKLFF. CDR3 in DNA: TGTGCCAGCAGCTTGGGTTTTGAGACTTCGGGGGGAAAACTGTTTTTT.